This is a list of T cell receptor beta chains from one sample in a study of regulatory dendritic cells for organ transplantation. TCRdb's copy holds only in-frame clones and misses some; the assay was immunoSEQ multiplex PCR. The data show 15,000 to 20,000 clones, roughly four fifths seen once. No cognate antigen is known for these TCRs. Sequenced: memory CD4+ T cells from blood cultured with regulatory dendritic cells. These receptors were obtained from a human donor in good health. Both conserved end residues are part of each CDR3. Rows may omit the clone size; those that give it use once, few, many or a size class.

>NA|15|TRBV7-7|TRBJ2-5
CASSLDWAGRETQYF
>NA|14|TRBV2|TRBJ2-3
CASMDGFGTDTQYF
>NA|14|TRBV4-2|TRBJ2-1
CASSPGTGLREQFF
>NA|13|TRBV7-3|TRBJ2-7
CASSQVWGNEQYF
>NA|14|TRBV27|TRBJ1-1
CASSLRPLNTEAFF
>NA|16|TRBV19|TRBJ2-1
CASSIPPGLAVDEQFF
>NA|11|TRBV19|TRBJ2-1
CASRLTNEQFF
>few|15|TRBV9|TRBJ2-5
CASSGGTTRLETQYF
>NA|13|TRBV2|TRBJ1-5
CASSEGQYQPQHF
>once|14|TRBV7-3|TRBJ2-2
CASRPDRDTGELFF
>NA|15|TRBV7-3|TRBJ2-2
CASRRGNTDAGELFF
>NA|18|TRBV4-3|TRBJ2-3
CASSHLPPQTSEPNPQYF
>NA|13|TRBV10-3|TRBJ1-5
CAIRGDSYQPQHF
>NA|15|TRBV14|TRBJ2-3
CASSQYRGPGDTQYF
>few|15|TRBV7-3|TRBJ1-2
CASSPGPGALYGYTF
>NA|11|TRBV6-4|TRBJ2-3
CASSEGTKVYF
>NA|14|TRBV7-9|TRBJ1-2
CASSWWGQGRGYTF
>NA|16|TRBV5-6|TRBJ2-3
CASSPWRRDRADTQYF
>NA|16|TRBV9|TRBJ2-1
CASSVYSGRGSNEQFF
>NA|14|TRBV11-2|TRBJ2-1
CASNFGLAENEQFF
>NA|13|TRBV21-1|TRBJ2-1
CASSKAEVNEQFF
>once|13|TRBV10-3|TRBJ1-1
CAISKDRGTEAFF
>few|15|TRBV10-1|TRBJ1-1
CASSEAGQPGESAFF
>NA|14|TRBV28|TRBJ2-1
CASDGTLGDNEQFF
>once|14|TRBV11-1|TRBJ1-1
CASSTTGDKFEAFF
>few|14|TRBV6-6|TRBJ1-5
CASRGGGSGQPQHF
>NA|14|TRBV15|TRBJ1-1
CATSRSRDRVEAFF
>NA|13|TRBV6-4|TRBJ2-2
CASSLANTGELFF
>NA|14|TRBV6-5|TRBJ2-2
CASIDSQYTGELFF
>NA|15|TRBV9|TRBJ2-1
CASAGTSGFGNEQFF
>NA|15|TRBV5-6|TRBJ2-7
CASSPPGQVSYEQYF
>NA|12|TRBV6-1|TRBJ1-1
CASSRGSTEAFF
>NA|16|TRBV19|TRBJ1-2
CASSMGLLGGNYGYTF
>few|12|TRBV18|TRBJ1-1
CASSPQTGGAFF
>NA|19|TRBV11-2|TRBJ1-3
CASSLSGPFTVNSGNTIYF
>once|14|TRBV30|TRBJ1-1
CAWSVLALNTEAFF